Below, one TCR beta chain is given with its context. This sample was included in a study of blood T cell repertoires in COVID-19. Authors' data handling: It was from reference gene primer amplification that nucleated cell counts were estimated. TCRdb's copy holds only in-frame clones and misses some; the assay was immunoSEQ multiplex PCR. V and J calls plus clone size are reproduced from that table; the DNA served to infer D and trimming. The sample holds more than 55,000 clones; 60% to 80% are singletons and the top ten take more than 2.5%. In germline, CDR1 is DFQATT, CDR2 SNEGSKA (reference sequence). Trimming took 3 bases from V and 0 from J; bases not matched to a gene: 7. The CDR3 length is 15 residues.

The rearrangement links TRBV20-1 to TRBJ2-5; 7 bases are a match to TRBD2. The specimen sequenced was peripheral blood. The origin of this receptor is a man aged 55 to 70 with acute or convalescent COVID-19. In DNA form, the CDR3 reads TGCAGTGCTAGTCCGGGGGGAGAGTACCAAGAGACCCAGTACTTC. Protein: CSASPGGEYQETQYF.